The clone carrying this TCR beta chain was seen a handful of times. What it binds is unknown. In TCRdb, the reads were re-called with MiXCR into one record per CDR3 protein. The profile shows about half a million distinct CDR3 sequences, more than 30% of them singletons. These data are taken from a study of T cell repertoires in cytomegalovirus infection. CDR1 and CDR2 from the germline V gene are MNHEY and SMNVEV (reference sequence). This CDR3 has 15 residues. With 5 bases removed from V and 0 bases from J, the gap between germline ends came to 11 bases. The V call is TRBV27, the J call TRBJ2-1, with D possibly being TRBD2 (5 bases). This sequence was found in a human donor in good health (CMV status not recorded). Some clones in this sample may be carry-over from other donors' samples. The specimen was cultured PBMCs, collected from culture after CMV antigen stimulation. CDR3 coding DNA: TGTGCCAGCAGTGCCCCTAGCAGCTCCTACAATGAGCAGTTCTTC. Amino acids: CASSAPSSSYNEQFF.